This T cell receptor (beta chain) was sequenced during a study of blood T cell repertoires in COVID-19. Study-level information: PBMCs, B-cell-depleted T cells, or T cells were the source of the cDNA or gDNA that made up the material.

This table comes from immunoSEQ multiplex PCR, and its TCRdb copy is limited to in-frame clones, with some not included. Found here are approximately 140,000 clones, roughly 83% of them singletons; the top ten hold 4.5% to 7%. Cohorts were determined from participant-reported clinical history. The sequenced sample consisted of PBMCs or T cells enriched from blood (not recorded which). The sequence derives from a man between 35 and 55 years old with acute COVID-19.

The CDR3 here is CATSRGGQLQETQYF. The CDR3 DNA reads TGTGCCACCAGCAGGGGGGGACAGCTCCAAGAGACCCAGTACTTC. The chain combines TRBV15 with TRBJ2-5; possible D gene TRBD1, 7 bases. This CDR3 region has 15 residues. V dropped 3 bases and J dropped 1 base, with 12 bases sitting between them. Germline assignment: CDR1 LNHNV and CDR2 YYDKDF (reference sequence).